This T cell receptor beta chain was sequenced in a study of cytomegalovirus exposure and HLA in healthy donors. About the research overall: Earlier work reported 100 million or so unique TCR beta sequences from about 200 million T cells. Study outcomes and limitations: It is likely that the observed cluster of highly shared sequence variants was a sequencing artifact. Cytomegalovirus-associated TCR beta chains were listed, numbering roughly 150.

60 Vbeta and 13 Jbeta primers were used in PCR. TCRdb keeps only in-frame clones here, not all; method: immunoSEQ multiplex PCR. In the table there are tens of thousands of clones, about 73% of which are singletons. When sampled, the donors appeared nominally healthy, though they likely had unrecorded immune exposures. About this clone itself: Its antigen is unknown.

V lost 5 bases, J lost 5 bases, and 9 bases lay in between. Germline loops: CDR1 MDHEN, CDR2 SYDVKM. CDR3 size: 12 residues. The TCR originated in a woman aged 35 to 49 in good health and CMV-seropositive. The chain employs TRBV28 and TRBJ1-1, with D possibly matching TRBD1 (5 bases). Sample: PBMCs. The chain's CDR3 is CASSAGWTEAFF. As DNA, the CDR3 is TGTGCCAGCAGTGCAGGGTGGACTGAAGCTTTCTTT. Variable domain in full (rest from reference TRBV28 and TRBJ1-1): DVKVTQSSRYLVKRTGEKVFLECVQDMDHENMFWYRQDPGLGLRLIYFSYDVKMKEKGDIPEGYSVSREKKERFSLILESASTNQTSMYLCASSAGWTEAFFGQGTRLTVV.